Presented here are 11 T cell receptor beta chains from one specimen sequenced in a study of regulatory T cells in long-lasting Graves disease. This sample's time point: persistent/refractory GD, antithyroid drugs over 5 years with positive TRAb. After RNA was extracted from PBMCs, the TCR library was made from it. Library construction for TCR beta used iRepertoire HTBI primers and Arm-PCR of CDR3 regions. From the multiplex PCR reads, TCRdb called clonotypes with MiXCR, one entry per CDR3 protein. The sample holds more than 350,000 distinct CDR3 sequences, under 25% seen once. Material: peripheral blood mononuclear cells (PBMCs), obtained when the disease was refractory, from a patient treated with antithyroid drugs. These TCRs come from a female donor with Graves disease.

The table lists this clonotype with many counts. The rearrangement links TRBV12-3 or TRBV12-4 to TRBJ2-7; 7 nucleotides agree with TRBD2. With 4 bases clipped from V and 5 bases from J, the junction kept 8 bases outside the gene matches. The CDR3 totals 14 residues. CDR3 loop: CASSSAGVGHEQYF. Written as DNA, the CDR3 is TGTGCCAGCAGTTCGGCGGGGGTGGGACACGAGCAGTACTTC.

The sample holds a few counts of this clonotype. CDR3 in amino acids: CVSGEGEAFF. CDR3 sequence (DNA): TGCGTTTCAGGCGAGGGTGAAGCTTTCTTT. The genes are TRBV29-1 and TRBJ1-1; unclear D gene. The length of the CDR3 is 10 residues. The germline V gene encodes CDR1 SQVTM and CDR2 ANQGSEA. Full variable domain (rest looked up from reference TRBV29-1 and TRBJ1-1): SAVISQKPSRDICQRGTSLTIQCQVDSQVTMMFWYRQQPGQSLTLIATANQGSEATYESGFVIDKFPISRPNLTFSTLTVSNMSPEDSSIYLCVSGEGEAFFGQGTRLTVV.

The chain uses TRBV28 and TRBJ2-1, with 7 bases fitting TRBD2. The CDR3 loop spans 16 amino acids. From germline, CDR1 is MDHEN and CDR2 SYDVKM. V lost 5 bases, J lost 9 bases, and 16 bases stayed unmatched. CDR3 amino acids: CASSPDLAVPFGEQFF. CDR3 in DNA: TGTGCCAGCAGTCCCGATCTAGCGGTCCCTTTCGGTGAGCAGTTCTTC.

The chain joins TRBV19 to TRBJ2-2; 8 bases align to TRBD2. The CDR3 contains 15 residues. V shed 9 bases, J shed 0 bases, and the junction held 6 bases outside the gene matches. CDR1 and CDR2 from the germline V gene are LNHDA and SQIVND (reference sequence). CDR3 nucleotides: TGTGCCAGCACGCCGGGACTAGCGAACACCGGGGAGCTGTTTTTT. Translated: CASTPGLANTGELFF.

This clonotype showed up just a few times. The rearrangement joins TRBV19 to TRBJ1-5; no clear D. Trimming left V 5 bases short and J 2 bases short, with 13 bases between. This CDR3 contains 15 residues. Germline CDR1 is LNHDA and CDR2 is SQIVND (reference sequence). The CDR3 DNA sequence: TGTGCCAGTAGTTCAAGGGTTTCTGGCAATCAGCCCCAGCATTTT. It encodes CASSSRVSGNQPQHF.

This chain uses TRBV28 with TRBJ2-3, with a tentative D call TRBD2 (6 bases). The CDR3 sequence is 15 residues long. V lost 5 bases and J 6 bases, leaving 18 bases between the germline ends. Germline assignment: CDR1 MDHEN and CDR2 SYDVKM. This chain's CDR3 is CASSISAGFVDTQYF. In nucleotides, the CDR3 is TGTGCCAGCAGTATATCCGCGGGATTCGTTGATACGCAGTATTTT.

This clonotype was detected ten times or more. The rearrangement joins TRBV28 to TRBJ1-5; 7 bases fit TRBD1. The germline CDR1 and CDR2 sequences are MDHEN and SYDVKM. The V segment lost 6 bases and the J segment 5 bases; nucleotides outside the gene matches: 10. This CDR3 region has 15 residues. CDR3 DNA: TGTGCCAGCAGCCAACCAGGACAGGTTTATCAGCCCCAGCATTTT. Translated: CASSQPGQVYQPQHF. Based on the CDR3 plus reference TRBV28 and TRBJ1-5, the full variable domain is DVKVTQSSRYLVKRTGEKVFLECVQDMDHENMFWYRQDPGLGLRLIYFSYDVKMKEKGDIPEGYSVSREKKERFSLILESASTNQTSMYLCASSQPGQVYQPQHFGDGTRLSIL.

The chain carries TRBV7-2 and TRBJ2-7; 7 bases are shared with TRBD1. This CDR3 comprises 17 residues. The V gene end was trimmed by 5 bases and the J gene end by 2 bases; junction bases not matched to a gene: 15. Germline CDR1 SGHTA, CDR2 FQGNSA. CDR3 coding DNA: TGTGCCAGCAGCCCTAAGGGGGCCGGGACATTGGCCTACGAGCAGTACTTC. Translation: CASSPKGAGTLAYEQYF.

In DNA form, the CDR3 reads TGTGCCAGCAGTCACTTCGGTAGCGGGAGCTCCTACAATGAGCAGTTCTTC. This translates into CASSHFGSGSSYNEQFF. V gene TRBV6-1 combines with J gene TRBJ2-1; 9 nucleotides line up with TRBD2. Germline loops: CDR1 MNHNS, CDR2 SASEGT. CDR3 size: 17 residues. Trimming cost V 5 bases and J 0 bases; bases outside gene matches: 8.

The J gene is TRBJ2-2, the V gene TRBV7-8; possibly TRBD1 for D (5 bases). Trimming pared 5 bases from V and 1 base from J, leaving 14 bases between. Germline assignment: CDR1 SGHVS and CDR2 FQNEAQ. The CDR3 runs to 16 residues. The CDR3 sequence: CASSPSDTRNTGELFF. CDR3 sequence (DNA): TGTGCCAGCAGCCCATCGGACACCAGGAACACCGGGGAGCTGTTTTTT.

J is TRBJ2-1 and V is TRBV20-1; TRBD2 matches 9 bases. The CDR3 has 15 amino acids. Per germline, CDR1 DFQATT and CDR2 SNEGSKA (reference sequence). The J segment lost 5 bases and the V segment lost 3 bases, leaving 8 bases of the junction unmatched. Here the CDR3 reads CSARVLAGGNNEQFF. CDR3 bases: TGCAGTGCTAGGGTTCTGGCGGGAGGGAACAATGAGCAGTTCTTC.